The next 3 T cell receptor beta chains were all read from a single sample in a study of T cells after somatic rescue of genetic block. TCRdb's copy holds only in-frame clones and misses some; the assay was immunoSEQ multiplex PCR. This table has tens of thousands of clones, around 90% appearing once. What was sequenced was peripheral blood mononuclear cells (PBMCs). These receptors originate from a man between 35 and 55 years old.

This clone was recorded once. This chain uses TRBV28 with TRBJ2-7; D is perhaps TRBD1 (6 bases). Germline-derived CDR1 and CDR2 are MDHEN and SYDVKM. V was clipped by 8 bases and J by 2 bases, with 16 bases between them. The CDR3 runs 14 residues. CDR3 DNA sequence: TGTGCCAGCCGCTGGGGCCAGGGGACCTACGAGCAGTACTTC. Translation: CASRWGQGTYEQYF.

The rearrangement links TRBV4-2 to TRBJ2-1; no clear D. The CDR3 runs to 14 residues. The germline gives CDR1 LGHNA, CDR2 YNFKEQ. Trimming cost V 0 bases and J 3 bases, with 6 bases left between them. CDR3 bases: TGTGCCAGCAGCCAAGACCTTCTCTACAATGAGCAGTTCTTC. Translating gives CASSQDLLYNEQFF.

The rearrangement uses TRBV6-5 and TRBJ2-1, with 11 bases identical to TRBD2. The V segment lost 6 bases and the J segment 5 bases; nucleotides outside the gene matches: 3. The CDR3 contains 14 residues. CDR1 is MNHEY, CDR2 SVGAGI, per germline. The CDR3 DNA reads TGTGCCAGCAGGGATAGCGGGGGGGACAATGAGCAGTTCTTC. Translating gives CASRDSGGDNEQFF.